Listed below are T cell receptor beta chains from one sample, sequenced in a study of T cell responses to AZD1222 COVID-19 vaccine. TCRdb's table, derived via immunoSEQ multiplex PCR, lists solely in-frame clones and lacks some. Among roughly 100,000 clones listed, around 91% were seen once. Sequenced material: peripheral blood, taken on day 0 of AZD1222 vaccination. All receptors come from an adult in good health. CDR3s include the opening cysteine and the closing phenylalanine or tryptophan. D genes are given only for firm matches. The size of a clone is reported for some rows only, either as once, few or many, or as a class for expanded clones.

>-|TRBV29-1|TRBJ2-7|-
CSVGLGTSEQYF
TGCAGCGTTGGACTGGGGACCTCCGAGCAGTACTTC
>-|TRBV14|TRBJ2-3|-
CASSQGGVRDTQYF
TGTGCCAGCAGCCAAGGAGGCGTGAGGGATACGCAGTATTTT
>-|TRBV7-2|TRBJ2-1|TRBD2
CASSLSARGLAGGYEQFF
TGTGCCAGCAGCTTATCCGCTAGAGGACTAGCGGGAGGTTATGAGCAGTTCTTC
>-|TRBV5-1|TRBJ1-5|TRBD1
CASKKDRGLNQPQHF
TGCGCCAGCAAAAAGGACAGGGGGCTTAATCAGCCCCAGCATTTT
>-|TRBV13|TRBJ1-1|-
CASWGSGKMKTFF
TGTGCCAGCTGGGGGTCCGGGAAGATGAAAACTTTCTTT
>-|TRBV3-1/TRBV3-2|TRBJ1-2|-
CASSQVLGHGYTF
TGTGCCAGCAGCCAAGTGTTGGGTCATGGCTACACCTTC
>-|TRBV19|TRBJ2-4|TRBD2
CASKKTSGNLAKNIQYF
TGTGCCAGTAAGAAGACTAGCGGGAACCTAGCCAAAAACATTCAGTACTTC
>-|TRBV12-3/TRBV12-4|TRBJ2-7|-
CASTLEWGEQYF
TGTGCCAGCACCCTCGAATGGGGCGAGCAGTACTTC
>once|TRBV18|TRBJ2-7|-
CASSPLAVATEQYF
TGTGCCAGCTCACCACTAGCTGTAGCGACCGAGCAGTACTTC
>-|TRBV3-1/TRBV3-2|TRBJ2-1|TRBD1
CASSHGTGVHEQFF
TGTGCCAGCAGCCATGGGACAGGGGTTCATGAGCAGTTCTTC
>-|TRBV15|TRBJ2-1|-
CATSTLIVFGGEQFF
TGTGCCACCAGCACACTAATAGTGTTCGGGGGTGAGCAGTTCTTC
>-|TRBV5-4|TRBJ2-7|TRBD2
CASSLRGGAGSLYEQYF
TGTGCCAGCAGCTTGCGGGGAGGGGCAGGGTCCTTGTACGAGCAGTACTTC
>once|TRBV9|TRBJ2-3|TRBD1
CASSTGQGGGDTQYF
TGTGCCAGCAGCACGGGACAGGGAGGGGGAGATACGCAGTATTTT
>-|TRBV5-1|TRBJ2-3|-
CASSSVRYTDTQYF
TGCGCCAGCAGCTCTGTTCGCTACACAGATACGCAGTATTTT
>-|TRBV5-1|TRBJ1-4|-
CASREGTANEKLFF
TGCGCCAGCAGAGAGGGGACGGCTAATGAAAAACTGTTTTTT
>-|TRBV18|TRBJ2-7|-
CASSPAYEQYF
TGTGCCAGCTCACCGGCCTACGAGCAGTACTTC
>-|TRBV28|TRBJ1-5|-
CASSFTPNQPQHF
TGTGCCAGCAGTTTCACCCCCAATCAGCCCCAGCATTTT
>-|TRBV14|TRBJ2-3|-
CASSSADTQYF
TGTGCCAGCAGTAGCGCAGATACGCAGTATTTT
>-|TRBV19|TRBJ2-1|TRBD2
CASNPLSGRRDEQFF
TGTGCCAGTAACCCCTTGAGCGGGAGAAGGGATGAGCAGTTCTTC
>-|TRBV3-1/TRBV3-2|TRBJ2-1|TRBD1
CASSQGQGAHEQFF
TGTGCCAGCAGCCAAGGGCAGGGGGCCCATGAGCAGTTCTTC
>once|TRBV5-5|TRBJ1-2|TRBD1
CASSLAGQHNYGYTF
TGTGCCAGCAGCTTGGCGGGACAGCATAACTATGGCTACACCTTC
>-|TRBV12-3/TRBV12-4|TRBJ1-1|-
CASSRTENTEAFF
TGTGCCAGCAGCCGAACAGAGAACACTGAAGCTTTCTTT
>-|TRBV19|TRBJ1-3|-
CASSIKSTLKSGNTIYF
TGTGCCAGTAGTATTAAATCGACCCTCAAATCTGGAAACACCATATATTTT
>-|TRBV18|TRBJ2-2|-
CASSTIEGGSNTGELFF
TGTGCCAGCTCAACAATCGAGGGAGGCTCGAACACCGGGGAGCTGTTTTTT
>-|TRBV20-1|TRBJ2-7|-
CSAQGPYAQYF
TGCAGTGCCCAGGGGCCCTACGCGCAGTACTTC
>-|TRBV5-1|TRBJ2-7|-
CASSLALGYEQYF
TGCGCCAGCAGCTTGGCCTTAGGGTACGAGCAGTACTTC
>few|TRBV10-1|TRBJ2-7|TRBD2
CASSGPGTSGFEQYF
TGCGCCAGCAGTGGCCCCGGGACTAGCGGTTTCGAGCAGTACTTC
>-|TRBV7-9|TRBJ2-7|TRBD2
CASSDLGGRDTYEQYF
TGTGCCAGCAGCGACCTCGGGGGGAGGGATACCTACGAGCAGTACTTC
>-|TRBV9|TRBJ2-1|-
CASSPGSGTYNEQFF
TGTGCCAGCAGCCCTGGGAGTGGCACCTACAATGAGCAGTTCTTC
>-|TRBV3-1/TRBV3-2|TRBJ1-5|TRBD1
CASSGGTAYQPQHF
TGTGCCAGCAGTGGCGGGACAGCCTATCAGCCCCAGCATTTT
>-|TRBV28|TRBJ2-7|-
CASLGPATYEQYF
TGTGCCAGCTTGGGACCGGCTACCTACGAGCAGTACTTC
>-|TRBV5-5|TRBJ1-3|-
CASSLRLSGNTIYF
TGTGCCAGCAGCTTGCGGCTCTCTGGAAACACCATATATTTT
>-|TRBV3-1/TRBV3-2|TRBJ2-2|-
CASSQGTGTGELFF
TGTGCCAGCAGCCAAGGGACGGGGACCGGGGAGCTGTTTTTT